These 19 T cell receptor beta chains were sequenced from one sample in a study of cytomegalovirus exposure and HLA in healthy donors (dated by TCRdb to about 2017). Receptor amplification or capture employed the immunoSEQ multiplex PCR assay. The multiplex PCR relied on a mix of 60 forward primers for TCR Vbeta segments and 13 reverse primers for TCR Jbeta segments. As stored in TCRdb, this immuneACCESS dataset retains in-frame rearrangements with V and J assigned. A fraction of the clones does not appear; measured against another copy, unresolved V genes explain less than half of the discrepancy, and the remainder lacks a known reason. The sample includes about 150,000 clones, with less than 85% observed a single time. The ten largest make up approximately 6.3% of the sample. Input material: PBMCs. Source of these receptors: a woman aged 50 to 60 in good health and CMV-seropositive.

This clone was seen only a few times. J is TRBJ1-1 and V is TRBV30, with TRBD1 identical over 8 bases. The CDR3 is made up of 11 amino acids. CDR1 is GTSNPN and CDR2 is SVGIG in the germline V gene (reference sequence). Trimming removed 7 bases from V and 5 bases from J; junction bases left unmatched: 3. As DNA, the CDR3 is TGTGCCTCGGACAGGGAAACTGAAGCTTTCTTT. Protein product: CASDRETEAFF.

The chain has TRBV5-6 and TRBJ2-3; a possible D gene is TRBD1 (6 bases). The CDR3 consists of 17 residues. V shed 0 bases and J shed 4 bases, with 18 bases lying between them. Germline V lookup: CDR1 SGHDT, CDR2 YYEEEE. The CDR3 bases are TGTGCCAGCAGCTTGGTGGGCGCCCCAAACAGGGCAGATACGCAGTATTTT. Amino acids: CASSLVGAPNRADTQYF.

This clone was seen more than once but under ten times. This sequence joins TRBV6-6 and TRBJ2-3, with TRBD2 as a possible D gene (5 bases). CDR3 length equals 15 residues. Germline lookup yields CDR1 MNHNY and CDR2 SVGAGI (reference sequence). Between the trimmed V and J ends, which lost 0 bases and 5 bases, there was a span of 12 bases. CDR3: CASSYSTGEIDTQYF. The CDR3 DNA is TGTGCCAGCAGTTACTCGACTGGGGAGATAGATACGCAGTATTTT.

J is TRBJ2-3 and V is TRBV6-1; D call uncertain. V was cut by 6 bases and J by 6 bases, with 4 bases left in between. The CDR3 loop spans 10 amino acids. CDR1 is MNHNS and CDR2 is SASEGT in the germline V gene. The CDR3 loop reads CASRRDTQYF. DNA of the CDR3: TGTGCCAGCAGGCGGGATACGCAGTATTTT.

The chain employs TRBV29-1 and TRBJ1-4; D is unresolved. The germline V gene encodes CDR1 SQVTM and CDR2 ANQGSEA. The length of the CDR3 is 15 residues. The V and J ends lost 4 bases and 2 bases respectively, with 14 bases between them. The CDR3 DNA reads TGCAGCGTTGTTAGCCCTGGTAAGACTAATGAAAAACTGTTTTTT. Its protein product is CSVVSPGKTNEKLFF.

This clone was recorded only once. CDR3 sequence: CASSHGQGNEQFF. The CDR3 nucleotides read TGTGCCAGCTCCCATGGACAGGGCAATGAGCAGTTCTTC. V and J are TRBV18 and TRBJ2-1, with TRBD1 matching over 8 bases. The germline V gene encodes CDR1 KGHSH and CDR2 LQKENI. CDR3 size: 13 residues. V dropped 6 bases and J dropped 6; count of bases not matched to a gene: 4.

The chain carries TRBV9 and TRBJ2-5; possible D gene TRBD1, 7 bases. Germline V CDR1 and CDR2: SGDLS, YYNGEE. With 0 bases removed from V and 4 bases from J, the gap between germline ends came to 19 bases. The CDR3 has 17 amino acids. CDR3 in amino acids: CASSVGGLRQGGETQYF. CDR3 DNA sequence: TGTGCCAGCAGCGTAGGGGGGTTGAGACAGGGAGGAGAGACCCAGTACTTC.

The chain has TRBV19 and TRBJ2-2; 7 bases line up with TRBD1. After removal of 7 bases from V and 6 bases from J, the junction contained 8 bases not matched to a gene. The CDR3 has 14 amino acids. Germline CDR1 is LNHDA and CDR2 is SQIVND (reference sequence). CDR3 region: CASIGTARPGELFF. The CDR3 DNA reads TGTGCCAGTATAGGGACAGCCCGCCCCGGGGAGCTGTTTTTT.

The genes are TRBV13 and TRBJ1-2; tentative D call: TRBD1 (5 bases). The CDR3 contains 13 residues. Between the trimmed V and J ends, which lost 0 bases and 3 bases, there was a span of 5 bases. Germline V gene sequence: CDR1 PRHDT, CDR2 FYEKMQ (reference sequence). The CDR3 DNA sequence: TGTGCCAGCAGCTTAGGGACAGACTATGGCTACACCTTC. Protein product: CASSLGTDYGYTF.

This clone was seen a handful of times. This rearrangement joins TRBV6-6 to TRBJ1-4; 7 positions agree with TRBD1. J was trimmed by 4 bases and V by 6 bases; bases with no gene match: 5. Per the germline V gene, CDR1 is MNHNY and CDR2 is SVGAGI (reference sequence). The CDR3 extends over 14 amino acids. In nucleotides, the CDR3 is TGTGCCAGCAGCCCGACAGGGTTTAATGAAAAACTGTTTTTT. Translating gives CASSPTGFNEKLFF.

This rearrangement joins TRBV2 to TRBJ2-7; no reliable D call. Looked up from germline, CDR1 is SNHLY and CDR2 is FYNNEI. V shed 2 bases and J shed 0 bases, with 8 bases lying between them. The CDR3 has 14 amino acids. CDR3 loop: CASSESRLSYEQYF. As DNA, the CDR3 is TGTGCCAGCAGTGAATCCAGGCTCTCCTACGAGCAGTACTTC.

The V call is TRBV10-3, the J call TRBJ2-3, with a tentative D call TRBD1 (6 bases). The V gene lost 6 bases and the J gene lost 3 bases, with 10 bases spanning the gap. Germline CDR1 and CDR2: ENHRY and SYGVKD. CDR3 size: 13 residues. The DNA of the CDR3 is TGTGCCATCAGGGACAGTCGGACAGATACGCAGTATTTT. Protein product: CAIRDSRTDTQYF.

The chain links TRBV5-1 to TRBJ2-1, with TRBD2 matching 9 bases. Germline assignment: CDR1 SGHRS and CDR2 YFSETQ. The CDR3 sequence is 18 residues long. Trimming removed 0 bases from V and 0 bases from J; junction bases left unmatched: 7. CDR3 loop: CASSLAVAGESSYNEQFF. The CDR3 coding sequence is TGCGCCAGCAGCTTGGCCGTAGCGGGGGAGAGCTCCTACAATGAGCAGTTCTTC.

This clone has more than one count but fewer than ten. CDR3 amino acids: CASSMTGVAFF. Here the CDR3 DNA reads TGTGCCAGCAGCATGACAGGGGTGGCTTTCTTT. V is TRBV11-2 and J is TRBJ1-1; 8 nucleotides line up with TRBD1. Unmatched junction bases numbered 4, after V lost 5 bases and J lost 11 bases. CDR3 length: 11 residues. Germline loops: CDR1 SGHAT, CDR2 FQNNGV.

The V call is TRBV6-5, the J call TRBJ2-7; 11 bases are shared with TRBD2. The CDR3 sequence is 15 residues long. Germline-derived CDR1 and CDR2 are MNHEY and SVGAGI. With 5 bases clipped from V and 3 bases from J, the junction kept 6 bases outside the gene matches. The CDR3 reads CASSQTSGAIYEQYF. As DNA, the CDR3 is TGTGCCAGCAGTCAGACTAGCGGGGCTATCTACGAGCAGTACTTC.

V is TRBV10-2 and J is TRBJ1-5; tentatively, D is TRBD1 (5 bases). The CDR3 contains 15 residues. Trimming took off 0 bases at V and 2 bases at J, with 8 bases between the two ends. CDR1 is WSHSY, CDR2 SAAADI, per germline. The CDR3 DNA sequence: TGCGCCAGCAGTGAGTCTTCGGGGGGCAATCAGCCCCAGCATTTT. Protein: CASSESSGGNQPQHF.

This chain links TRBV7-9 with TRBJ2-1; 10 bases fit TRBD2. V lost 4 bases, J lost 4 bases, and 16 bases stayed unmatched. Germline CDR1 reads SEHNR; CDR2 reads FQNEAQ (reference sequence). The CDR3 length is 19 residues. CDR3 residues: CASSSDRELAGRPYNEQFF. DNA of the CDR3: TGTGCCAGCAGCTCGGACAGGGAACTAGCGGGGCGCCCATACAATGAGCAGTTCTTC.

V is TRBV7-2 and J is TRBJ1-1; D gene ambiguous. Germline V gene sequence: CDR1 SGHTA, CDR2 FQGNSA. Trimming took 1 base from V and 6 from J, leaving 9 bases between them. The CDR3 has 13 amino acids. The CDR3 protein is CASSLGGRAEAFF. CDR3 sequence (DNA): TGTGCCAGCAGCTTAGGAGGGCGGGCTGAAGCTTTCTTT.

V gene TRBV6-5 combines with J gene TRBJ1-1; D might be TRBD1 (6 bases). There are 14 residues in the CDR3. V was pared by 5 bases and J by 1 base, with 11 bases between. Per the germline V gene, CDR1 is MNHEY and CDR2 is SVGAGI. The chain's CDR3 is CASSPTGRNTEAFF. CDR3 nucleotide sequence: TGTGCCAGCAGTCCGACAGGACGGAACACTGAAGCTTTCTTT.